This TCR beta chain was sequenced during a study of cytomegalovirus exposure and HLA in healthy donors (dated by TCRdb to about 2017). Some background on the complete study: An earlier analysis of roughly 570 of the donors reported approximately 260 Gb of sequence data and 117 million unique TCR beta sequences obtained from about 200 million T cells. To decide whether each TCR beta V gene segment behaved as functional or pseudogenic, an earlier analysis of some 600 of the donors relied on high-throughput TCR beta sequencing. The study profiled the T cell repertoires of hundreds of subjects by immunosequencing and related them to cytomegalovirus serostatus. To predict cytomegalovirus infection status, the study combined high-throughput TCR immunosequencing, statistical association of individual TCRs with disease status, and machine learning. Alongside the repertoire data, information on donor age, sex, ethnicity and CMV serostatus was compiled. The later analysis used no new phenotypic data to find candidate immune exposures, relying instead on TCR beta sequences and their occurrence across donors. Among about 410 genotyped donors of the cohort, an average of roughly 230,000 unique TCR beta nucleotide sequences was sequenced per donor, of which about 19% were non-productive. All discovery cohort repertoires had been generated on a single sequencing platform. To study patterns of TCR occurrence, a later analysis re-analyzed previously published TCR beta repertoires from 700 or so donors and added high-resolution HLA genotyping. HLA typing covered class I and class II loci at four-digit resolution. Among the approximately 400 genotyped donors, 75% to 90% belonged to the genetic ancestry cluster associated with self-reported Caucasian donors. Typing coverage differed by locus: A, B, C, DRB1 and DQB1 were typed in roughly 629-630 donors, DQA1 in about 500, DPA1 in around 580, and DPB1 in around 490. The aim of the study was to test whether cataloging public T cell receptors could identify signatures of past pathogen exposure. Genome-wide SNP genotypes for about 65% of the roughly 670 donors were used in a later genetic analysis, which treated that subset as a discovery cohort. In addition to the first cohort of several hundred subjects, a separate validation cohort of 130 or so different subjects was used. Five DR-DQ haplotypes were handled as single units for association and clustering because linkage in the cohort was strong. An early release that covered more than 550 HLA-typed donors contained approximately 320 gigabases of sequencing data and tens of millions of unique TCR sequences.

This clone has only one observation. Its antigen target is currently unknown. The input lacks base qualities; no much larger clone sits a single base away. Libraries were made using the immunoSEQ multiplex PCR assay. For the multiplex PCR, a mixture combining 60 forward primers for TCR Vbeta segments and 13 reverse primers for TCR Jbeta segments was used. A multiplex PCR assay on genomic DNA amplified the CDR3 region of rearranged TCR beta genes. The amplified TCR beta libraries were sequenced on the Illumina HiSeq System as 87-base-pair reads. On the study's bioinformatics: A later analysis counted about 80 million unique TCR beta chains across the 690 or so repertoires, and roughly 11 million of these chains were shared by at least two donors. Raw reads were error-corrected and collapsed into unique sequences by a nearest-neighbor algorithm in which closely related sequences were merged to remove PCR and sequencing errors. Alignment of CDR3 sequences to IMGT reference sequences was used to assign V, D and J gene segments. Each retained sequence needed at least a six-nucleotide match to both a V gene segment and a J gene segment. Rearrangements were called productive when the CDR3 lacked stop codons and stayed in frame with V and J; all others were non-productive. CDR3 was defined according to IMGT convention as the region running from the second conserved V-encoded cysteine to the conserved J-encoded phenylalanine. Sequences without an unambiguous match to a single V gene segment were excluded from the earlier analysis of about 640 of the donors. An earlier analysis of approximately 590 of the donors called V segments functional above 56.7% productive rearrangements and segregating when the between-donor standard deviation exceeded 5%. A statistical classification framework was built for diagnosing cytomegalovirus status from the catalog of TCR beta chain sequences. A later analysis assigned V and J genes by comparing TCR nucleotide sequences with IMGT/GENE-DB human TR gene sequences. The TCRdist pipeline was used in a later analysis to assign CDR3 sequences and most-parsimonious VDJ recombination scenarios. In a later analysis, each TCR beta chain was defined by its CDR3 amino acid sequence together with its V-gene family, and reads lacking a unique V-gene family were excluded. A later analysis removed roughly 590 highly shared, low-generation-probability nucleotide sequences to deal with suspected cross-contamination and a sequencing artifact. In a later analysis, a clonal expansion index for each public chain was calculated from normalized within-repertoire ranks of inferred template counts. In a later analysis, generation probabilities were computed using a VDJ recombination model fitted to out-of-frame rearrangements, and the results were checked against IGoR. A later analysis scored TCR-TCR, TCR-HLA and TCR-CMV co-occurrence with hypergeometric tests, applying a repertoire-size bias correction to TCR pairs. A later analysis estimated false discovery rates by permuting HLA or CMV assignments 20 times. In a later analysis, co-occurring TCRs were grouped with DBSCAN, and TCRdist sequence similarity was added when clustering was performed within HLA-allele-positive subsets. Repertoires with fewer than 30,000 or more than 120,000 public chains, plus five repertoires with anomalous nucleotide sharing, were excluded from co-occurrence clustering. TCRdb holds this immuneACCESS table with in-frame rearrangements only. Some clones are missing; in checked studies, unresolved V genes explain under half, and the rest has no known cause. V and J calls and clone size are copied from that table; D and trimming were computed from the DNA. This sample gives 180,000 or so clones in total; 65% to 85% of them show up just once. The biggest ten clones account for around 1.4% of the sample.

The investigation overall reported the following: When HLA alleles, especially DR and DQ, strongly co-occurred, attributing TCR associations to individual alleles was difficult. Immune exposure information for the cohort was limited to CMV serostatus. The authors suggested that the approach could potentially be generalized to other disease states and immunological phenotypes. In a later analysis, HLA-associated TCR beta chains were found to be more clonally expanded and to have lower generation probabilities than equally common non-associated chains. According to a later genetic analysis, donors in an Asian-associated ancestry cluster had fewer N-insertions in productive TCRs than the roughly 700-donor mean. Presence/absence analyses assumed roughly uniform sequencing depth across donors, an assumption that may not hold. Across donors, most TCR sequences were observed very rarely, whereas some public TCRs were present in many individuals. In both the original and validation cohorts, the classifier was reported to diagnose cytomegalovirus status with high specificity and sensitivity. Because some donors lacked HLA typing at each locus, the association tests relied only on the typed subset. According to a later analysis, parvovirus B19, influenza, CMV and Epstein-Barr virus appeared linked to several top co-occurrence clusters. An association between a missense DCLRE1C variant and V-gene and J-gene trimming of TCR beta chains was found in a later genetic analysis and replicated in an independent cohort. A further reported finding was that TCR beta sequences accurately predicted the HLA-A and HLA-B alleles for most subjects in the first cohort. In the study, about 150 TCR beta chains were listed as associated with cytomegalovirus. In this cohort, only TCR beta chains were sequenced, and detectable features were limited by the absence of alpha or paired-chain data. Broadly in line with IMGT annotations, most TCR beta V segments showed up in productive rearrangements about 87% or about 30% of the time in an earlier analysis of around 550 of the donors. The sequencing pipeline was judged likely to have produced a cluster of highly shared sequence variants as a technical artifact. Correlated functional status among segregating V segments might be attributable to linkage disequilibrium, but an unknown experimental factor could not be ruled out. Because counts were too low, some 17 rarely observed V segments, including chromosome 9 orphons, were left out of the earlier analysis of several hundred of the donors. According to a later analysis, TCR association rates differed among HLA loci, with DRB1 alleles showing the most associated TCRs and HLA-C alleles showing the fewest. A later analysis found that most CMV-associated TCR beta chains appeared HLA-restricted, with HLA associations seemingly driven largely by CMV exposure. In vitro tests confirmed that three of the cytomegalovirus-associated TCR beta chains recognize cytomegalovirus antigens. A later analysis associated approximately 17,000 TCR beta sequences with specific HLA alleles at a false discovery rate of 0.05.

The cohort was made up of roughly 670 healthy bone marrow donors. Cohort members were all nominally healthy when sampled, although unrecorded immune exposures were likely present. The donor tested CMV seropositive and was one of the 289 seropositive cohort members. A peripheral blood sample was provided by each donor, and peripheral blood mononuclear cells were used for TCR beta sequencing. Genomic DNA extraction from the blood cell samples was performed with the Qiagen DNeasy Blood Extraction Kit. The source material was PBMCs. The receptor was isolated from a girl aged 5-17 years in good health and CMV-seropositive.

This receptor has the CDR3 CASSLDGLGTGGLDEQFF. The sequenced DNA is TGTGCCAGCAGCTTAGATGGACTCGGGACAGGGGGTCTGGATGAGCAGTTCTTC. The rearranged segments are TRBV11-3 and TRBJ2-1, and TRBD1 matches 11 of the central bases. CDR3 length: 18 amino acids, cysteine to phenylalanine. Only the CDR3 region is kept as DNA, spanning 54 bases read in frame from base 1. The germline V gene yields SGHNT for CDR1 and YENEEA for CDR2. Trimmed from V: 0 bases; trimmed from J: 8 bases; junction bases lacking a gene match: 12. The CDR3 plus the reference TRBV11-3 and TRBJ2-1 genes for the other parts give the full variable domain: EAGVVQSPRYKIIEKKQPVAFWCNPISGHNTLYWYLQNLGQGPELLIRYENEEAVDDSQLPKDRFSAERLKGVDSTLKIQPAELGDSAVYLCASSLDGLGTGGLDEQFFGPGTRLTVL.